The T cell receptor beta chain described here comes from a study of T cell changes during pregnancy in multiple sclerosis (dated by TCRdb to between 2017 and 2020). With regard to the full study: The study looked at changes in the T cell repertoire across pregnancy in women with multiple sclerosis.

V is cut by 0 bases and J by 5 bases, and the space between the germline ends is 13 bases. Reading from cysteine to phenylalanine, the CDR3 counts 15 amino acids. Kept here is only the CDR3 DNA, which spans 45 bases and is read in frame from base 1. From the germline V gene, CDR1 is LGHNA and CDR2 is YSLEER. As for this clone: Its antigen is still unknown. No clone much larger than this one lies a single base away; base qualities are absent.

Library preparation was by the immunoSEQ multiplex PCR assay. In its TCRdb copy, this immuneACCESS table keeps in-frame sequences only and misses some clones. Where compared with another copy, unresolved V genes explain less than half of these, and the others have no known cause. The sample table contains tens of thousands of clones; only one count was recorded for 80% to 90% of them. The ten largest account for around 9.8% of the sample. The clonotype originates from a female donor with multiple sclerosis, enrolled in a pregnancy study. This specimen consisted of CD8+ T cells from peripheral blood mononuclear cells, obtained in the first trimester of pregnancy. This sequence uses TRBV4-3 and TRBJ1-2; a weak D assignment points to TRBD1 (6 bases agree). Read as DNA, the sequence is TGCGCCAGCAGCCAAGATAGCGGGGGCCCGTATGGCTACACCTTC. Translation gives CASSQDSGGPYGYTF.